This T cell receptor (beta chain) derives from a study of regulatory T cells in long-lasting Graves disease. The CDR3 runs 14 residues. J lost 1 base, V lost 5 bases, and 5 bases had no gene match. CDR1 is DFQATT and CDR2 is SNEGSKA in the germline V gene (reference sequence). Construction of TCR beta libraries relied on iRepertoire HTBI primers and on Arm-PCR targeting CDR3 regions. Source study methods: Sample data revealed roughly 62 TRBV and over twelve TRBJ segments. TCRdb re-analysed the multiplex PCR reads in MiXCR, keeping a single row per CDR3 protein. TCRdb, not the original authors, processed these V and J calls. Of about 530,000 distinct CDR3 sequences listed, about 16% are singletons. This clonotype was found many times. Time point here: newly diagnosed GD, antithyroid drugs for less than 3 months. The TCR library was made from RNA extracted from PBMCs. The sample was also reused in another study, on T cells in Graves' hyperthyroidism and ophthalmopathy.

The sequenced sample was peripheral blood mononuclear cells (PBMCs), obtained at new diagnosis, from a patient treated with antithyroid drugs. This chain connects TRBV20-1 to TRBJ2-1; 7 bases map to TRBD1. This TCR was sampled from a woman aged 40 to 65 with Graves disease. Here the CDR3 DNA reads TGCAGTGCTTGGGACAGAGGATCCTACAATGAGCAGTTCTTC. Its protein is CSAWDRGSYNEQFF.